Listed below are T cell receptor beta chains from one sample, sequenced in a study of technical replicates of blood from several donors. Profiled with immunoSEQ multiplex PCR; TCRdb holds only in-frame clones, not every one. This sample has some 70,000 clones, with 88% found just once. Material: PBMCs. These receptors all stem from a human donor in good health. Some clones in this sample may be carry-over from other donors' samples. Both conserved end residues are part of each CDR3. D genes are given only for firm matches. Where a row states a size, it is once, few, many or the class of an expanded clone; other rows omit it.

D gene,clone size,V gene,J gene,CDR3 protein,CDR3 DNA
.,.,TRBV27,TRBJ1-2,CASSYREPDRYGYTF,TGTGCCAGCAGTTACCGGGAGCCTGACCGGTATGGCTACACCTTC
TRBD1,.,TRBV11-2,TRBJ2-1,CASSLVWSGTGGIEQFF,TGTGCCAGCAGCTTAGTATGGTCGGGGACAGGGGGAATCGAGCAGTTCTTC
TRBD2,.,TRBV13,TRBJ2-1,CASSLGGGTSGSSYNEQFF,TGTGCCAGCAGCTTAGGCGGAGGAACTAGCGGGAGCTCCTACAATGAGCAGTTCTTC
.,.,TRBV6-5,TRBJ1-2,CASSRRGGYGYTF,TGTGCCAGCAGCCGAAGAGGGGGCTATGGCTACACCTTC
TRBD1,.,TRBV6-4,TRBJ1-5,CASTGTGYQPQHF,TGTGCCAGCACGGGGACAGGGTATCAGCCCCAGCATTTT
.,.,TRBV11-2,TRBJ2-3,CASSSPDQGITDTQYF,TGTGCCAGCAGCTCCCCCGACCAGGGGATCACAGATACGCAGTATTTT
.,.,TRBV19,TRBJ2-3,CASGGPDRVRTDTQYF,TGTGCCAGTGGAGGGCCCGATAGGGTAAGGACAGATACGCAGTATTTT
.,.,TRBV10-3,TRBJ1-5,CAISESSGSNQPQHF,TGTGCCATCAGTGAGTCCTCAGGTAGCAATCAGCCCCAGCATTTT
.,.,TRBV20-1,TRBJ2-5,CSGHRQETQYF,TGCAGTGGTCACAGACAAGAGACCCAGTACTTC
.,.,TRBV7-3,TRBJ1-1,CASSFLGQNTEAFF,TGTGCCAGCAGCTTCCTAGGACAGAACACTGAAGCTTTCTTT
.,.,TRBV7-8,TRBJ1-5,CASSSPGGFNQPQHF,TGTGCCAGCAGCTCCCCTGGGGGGTTTAATCAGCCCCAGCATTTT
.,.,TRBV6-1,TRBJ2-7,CASSKGTGVYEQYF,TGTGCCAGCAGCAAGGGCACAGGCGTGTACGAGCAGTACTTC
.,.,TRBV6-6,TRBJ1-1,CASRTGPEGEAFF,TGTGCCAGCAGAACCGGACCTGAGGGTGAAGCTTTCTTT
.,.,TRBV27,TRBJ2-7,CASSLTGVSYEQYF,TGTGCCAGCAGTTTAACGGGGGTGAGCTACGAGCAGTACTTC
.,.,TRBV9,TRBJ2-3,CASSTMGTADTQYF,TGTGCCAGCAGCACTATGGGGACTGCAGATACGCAGTATTTT
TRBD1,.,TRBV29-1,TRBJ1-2,CSAGTDLGYTF,TGCAGCGCTGGGACAGACTTAGGCTACACCTTC
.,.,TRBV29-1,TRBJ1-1,CSTDSGREAFF,TGCAGCACCGACTCCGGCCGCGAAGCTTTCTTT
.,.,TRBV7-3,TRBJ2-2,CASSGQATSFSTGELFF,TGTGCCAGCAGTGGACAGGCCACTAGCTTTAGCACCGGGGAGCTGTTTTTT
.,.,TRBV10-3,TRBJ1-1,CAIGAGVLGTEAFF,TGTGCCATTGGGGCGGGGGTACTTGGCACTGAAGCTTTCTTT
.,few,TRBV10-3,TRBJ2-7,CAIGLSGELYEQYF,TGTGCCATCGGGTTGTCCGGGGAACTCTACGAGCAGTACTTC
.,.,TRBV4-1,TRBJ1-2,CASSQDPERDYGYTF,TGCGCCAGCAGCCAAGATCCAGAGCGGGACTATGGCTACACCTTC
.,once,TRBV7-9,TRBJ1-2,CASSPVSRGYGYTF,TGTGCCAGCAGCCCGGTGTCAAGGGGCTATGGCTACACCTTC
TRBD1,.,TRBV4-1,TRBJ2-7,CASSTNRGRINEQYF,TGCGCCAGCAGCACGAACAGGGGGCGCATCAACGAGCAGTACTTC
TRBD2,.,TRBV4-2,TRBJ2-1,CASSHQVPSGRDSYNEQFF,TGTGCCAGCAGCCACCAAGTTCCTAGCGGGAGGGACTCCTACAATGAGCAGTTCTTC
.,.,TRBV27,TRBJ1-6,CASRFGVVWSPLHF,TGTGCCAGCCGATTCGGGGTAGTATGGTCACCCCTCCACTTT
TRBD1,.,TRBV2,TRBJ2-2,CASNLDRGNTGELFF,TGTGCCAGCAACCTAGACAGGGGTAACACCGGGGAGCTGTTTTTT
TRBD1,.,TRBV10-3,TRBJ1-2,CATGTDSNYGYTF,TGTGCCACCGGGACAGACTCTAACTATGGCTACACCTTC
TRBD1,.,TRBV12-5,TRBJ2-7,CASGLVGTGIHEQYF,TGTGCTAGTGGTTTGGTAGGGACAGGGATCCACGAGCAGTACTTC
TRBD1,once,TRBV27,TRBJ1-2,CASSFTWDRGKNGYTF,TGTGCCAGCAGTTTTACGTGGGACAGGGGCAAAAATGGCTACACCTTC
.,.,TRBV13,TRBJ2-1,CASSPRYQTLNEQFF,TGTGCCAGCAGCCCCAGGTACCAGACCCTCAATGAGCAGTTCTTC
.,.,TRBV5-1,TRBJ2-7,CASSLFDSSYEQYF,TGCGCCAGCAGCTTGTTCGACAGCTCCTACGAGCAGTACTTC
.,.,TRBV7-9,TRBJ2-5,CASSLGLAPLQETQYF,TGTGCCAGCAGCTTAGGTCTAGCGCCCCTTCAAGAGACCCAGTACTTC
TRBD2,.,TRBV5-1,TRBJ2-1,CASSLGAGGSNEQFF,TGCGCCAGCAGCTTGGGGGCGGGAGGAAGCAATGAGCAGTTCTTC
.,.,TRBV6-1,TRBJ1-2,CASSEGPQGGYTF,TGTGCCAGCAGTGAAGGGCCCCAGGGAGGCTACACCTTC
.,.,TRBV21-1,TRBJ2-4,CASSSRAAKNIQYF,TGTGCCAGCAGTTCCCGAGCAGCCAAAAACATTCAGTACTTC
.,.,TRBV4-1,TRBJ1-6,CASSQDRAANSPLHF,TGCGCCAGCAGCCAAGACAGGGCGGCTAATTCACCCCTCCACTTT
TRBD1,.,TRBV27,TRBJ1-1,CASRIGTGVGMNTEAFF,TGTGCCAGCAGAATTGGGACAGGGGTAGGTATGAACACTGAAGCTTTCTTT
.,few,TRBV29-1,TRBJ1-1,CSARGGNTEAFF,TGCAGCGCCCGAGGGGGGAACACTGAAGCTTTCTTT
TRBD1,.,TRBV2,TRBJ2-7,CASRGQASYEQYF,TGTGCCAGCCGGGGACAGGCGAGCTACGAGCAGTACTTC
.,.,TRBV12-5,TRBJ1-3,CASGLVGGDTIYF,TGTGCTAGTGGTTTGGTAGGAGGTGACACCATATATTTT
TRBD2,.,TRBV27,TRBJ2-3,CASRPGGADTQYF,TGTGCCAGCAGACCGGGGGGTGCAGATACGCAGTATTTT
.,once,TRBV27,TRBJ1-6,CASSLAGPRAGNSPLHF,TGTGCCAGCAGTTTGGCAGGGCCCCGGGCCGGGAATTCACCCCTCCACTTT
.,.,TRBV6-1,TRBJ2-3,CASSARFLGGGTDTQYF,TGTGCCAGCAGTGCCCGCTTCCTAGGTGGTGGCACAGATACGCAGTATTTT
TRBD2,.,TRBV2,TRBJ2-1,CASRARLAGRDEQFF,TGTGCCAGCAGGGCGAGACTAGCGGGAAGGGATGAGCAGTTCTTC
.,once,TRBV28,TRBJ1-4,CASFMTGGEKLFF,TGTGCCAGCTTCATGACAGGCGGAGAAAAACTGTTTTTT
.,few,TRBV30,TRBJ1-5,CAWSVGRGQPQHF,TGTGCCTGGAGTGTGGGGCGCGGACAGCCCCAGCATTTT
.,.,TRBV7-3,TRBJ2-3,CASRGGGTDTQYF,TGTGCCAGCAGAGGCGGGGGCACAGATACGCAGTATTTT
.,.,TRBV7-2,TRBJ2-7,CASSWARGYEQYF,TGTGCCAGCAGCTGGGCCCGTGGGTACGAGCAGTACTTC
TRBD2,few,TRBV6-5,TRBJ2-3,CASRTGRSDTQYF,TGTGCCAGCAGGACCGGGAGGTCAGATACGCAGTATTTT
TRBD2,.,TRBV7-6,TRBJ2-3,CASTWTSGSYDTQYF,TGTGCCAGCACCTGGACTAGCGGGAGTTATGATACGCAGTATTTT
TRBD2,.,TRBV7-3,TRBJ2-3,CASSRGGGPTDTQYF,TGTGCCAGCAGCCGGGGCGGGGGGCCCACAGATACGCAGTATTTT
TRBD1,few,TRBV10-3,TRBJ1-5,CAISTGGTNQPQHF,TGTGCCATCAGTACAGGGGGTACAAATCAGCCCCAGCATTTT
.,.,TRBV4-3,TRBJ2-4,CATSHNRLAKNIQYF,TGCGCCACCTCACACAACAGGTTAGCCAAAAACATTCAGTACTTC
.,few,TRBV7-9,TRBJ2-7,CASSLADGRTYEQYF,TGTGCCAGCAGCTTAGCCGATGGGAGAACCTACGAGCAGTACTTC
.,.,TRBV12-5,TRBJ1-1,CASGLGQGAAFF,TGTGCTAGTGGTTTGGGGCAGGGCGCAGCTTTCTTT
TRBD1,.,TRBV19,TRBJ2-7,CASSNLGQGAIWEQYF,TGTGCCAGTAGTAACCTCGGGCAGGGGGCTATATGGGAGCAGTACTTC
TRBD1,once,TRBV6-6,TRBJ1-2,CASSTGTGGLYGYTF,TGTGCCAGCAGTACCGGGACAGGGGGACTCTATGGCTACACCTTC